One sample yielded the 8 T cell receptor beta chains listed below, sequenced in a study of blood T cell repertoires in COVID-19. Produced via immunoSEQ multiplex PCR; TCRdb's table is partial and in-frame only. This sample yields 85,000 to 95,000 clones, of which nearly 90% are seen a single time; approximately 5.5% belongs to the top ten. Sequencing was carried out using peripheral blood. These receptors all stem from a woman of 80 years or more with active COVID-19.

This chain uses TRBV6-5 with TRBJ2-7; 10 bases align to TRBD1. CDR1 is MNHEY, CDR2 SVGAGI, per germline. The CDR3 has 15 residues. J gave up 4 bases and V 0 bases, and 3 bases lay outside the gene matches. CDR3 sequence (DNA): TGTGCCAGCAGTTACTCCCGGGACAGGGGATACGAGCAGTACTTC. Translation: CASSYSRDRGYEQYF.

The CDR3 sequence is CASSYASYGWGGETQYF. In DNA form, the CDR3 reads TGTGCCAGCAGTTACGCCTCGTATGGGTGGGGAGGAGAGACCCAGTACTTC. This chain uses TRBV6-2 or TRBV6-3 with TRBJ2-5; D may be TRBD2 (6 bases). This CDR3 contains 17 residues. V was shortened by 2 bases and J by 4 bases, with 20 bases between the two germline ends. Germline values: CDR1 MNHEY, CDR2 SVGEGT.

The chain couples TRBV5-1 to TRBJ1-1; D ambiguous. From germline, CDR1 is SGHRS and CDR2 YFSETQ. CDR3 length: 13 residues. The V end lost 4 bases, the J end lost 5 bases, and 12 bases lay between the germline ends. CDR3 bases: TGCGCCAGCAGCCCCCAGGTAGGAACTGAAGCTTTCTTT. Its protein product is CASSPQVGTEAFF.

The chain joins TRBV7-2 to TRBJ1-6, with TRBD1 as a possible D gene (6 bases). The CDR3 has 16 residues. Germline V gives CDR1 SGHTA, CDR2 FQGNSA. The V end was cut by 5 bases, the J end by 9 bases, with 20 bases between. CDR3 nucleotides: TGTGCCAGCAGCCCGCAGACAGGAACCCTGGGTTCACCCCTCCACTTT. Its translation: CASSPQTGTLGSPLHF.

V gene TRBV29-1 combines with J gene TRBJ2-1; no definite D call. From germline, CDR1 is SQVTM and CDR2 ANQGSEA. Between the trimmed V and J ends, which lost 4 bases and 10 bases, there was a span of 11 bases. The CDR3 covers 11 residues. The CDR3 region is CSVAASIEQFF. Written as DNA, the CDR3 is TGCAGCGTTGCCGCATCTATAGAGCAGTTCTTC.

The V and J genes are TRBV19 and TRBJ1-2; D not certain. V was shortened by 6 bases and J by 7 bases, with 12 bases between the two germline ends. The CDR3 extends over 12 amino acids. Per the germline V gene, CDR1 is LNHDA and CDR2 is SQIVND (reference sequence). The DNA of the CDR3 is TGTGCCAGTAGAAGGGTGGGAGCTGGCTACACCTTC. Its translation is CASRRVGAGYTF.

The gene calls are TRBV7-2 and TRBJ2-4; TRBD1 is a possible D gene (5 bases). Germline V gene lookup returns CDR1 SGHTA and CDR2 FQGNSA. The V gene lost 8 bases and the J gene lost 4 bases, with 12 bases spanning the gap. The CDR3 runs 13 residues. The CDR3 sequence: CASGNNRKNIQYF. CDR3 coding DNA: TGTGCCAGCGGCAATAACAGGAAAAACATTCAGTACTTC.

V and J are TRBV6-5 and TRBJ1-6; D is unresolved. With 0 bases removed from V and 7 bases from J, the gap between germline ends came to 10 bases. This CDR3 is built from 15 residues. Germline V CDR1 and CDR2: MNHEY, SVGAGI. CDR3 region: CASSYSYTGNSPLHF. The CDR3 region has the DNA TGTGCCAGCAGTTACTCTTACACGGGGAATTCACCCCTCCACTTT.